The text below deals with one TCR beta chain. What it binds is unknown. J gave up 6 bases and V 0 bases, and 3 bases lay outside the gene matches. The CDR3 has 14 amino acids. CDR1 is MNHNY and CDR2 is SVGAGI in the germline V gene (reference sequence). The data were taken from a study of cytotoxic CD8 clonotypes in ibrutinib-treated CLL. Looking at the study overall: Overall, 24 responses were partial and 2 complete; following median about 69 months, roughly 15 patients stayed remitted and approximately 12 progressed. Findings and caveats of the study: Age-matched healthy donor levels were exceeded by baseline clonality, which tracked circulating CD8+ T-cell counts.

Sequencing used immunoSEQ multiplex PCR; TCRdb keeps in-frame clones, though not all of them. The data contain some 120,000 clones, roughly 80% of them singletons. The sample consisted of PBMCs, taken after 24 months of ibrutinib treatment. The sequence came from a human donor with chronic lymphocytic leukemia. The genes are TRBV6-6 and TRBJ2-5, with 8 bases that match TRBD2. The DNA for the CDR3 is TGTGCCAGCAGTTACTCAGGCGGGAGGAAGACCCAGTACTTC. The encoded protein is CASSYSGGRKTQYF.